The clone carrying this TCR beta chain has just one count. Its antigen is not known. These data are taken from a study of cytomegalovirus exposure and HLA in healthy donors. The CDR3 is 18 amino acids. Germline V gene sequence: CDR1 SGHAT, CDR2 FQNNGV. Trimming cost V 1 base and J 0 bases; bases outside gene matches: 2. The PCR used 60 Vbeta and 13 Jbeta primers. The method was immunoSEQ multiplex PCR; TCRdb's version includes in-frame clones alone and lacks a portion of them. In the table there are some 170,000 clones, less than 85% of which are singletons. Study findings and constraints: A later analysis reportedly found that, within productive TCRs, an Asian-associated ancestry cluster had fewer N-insertions than the mean observed across the approximately 700 donors. The authors considered a cluster of highly shared sequence variants likely to be a sequencing artifact.

The TCR sequence derives from a man in his sixties in good health and CMV-seronegative. The chain couples TRBV11-2 to TRBJ2-2, with 13 bases matching TRBD2. Sequencing used PBMCs. This CDR3 is CASSLVLAGGPNTGELFF. CDR3 DNA sequence: TGTGCCAGCAGCTTAGTACTAGCGGGAGGGCCGAACACCGGGGAGCTGTTTTTT. Full variable domain (rest looked up from reference TRBV11-2 and TRBJ2-2): EAGVAQSPRYKIIEKRQSVAFWCNPISGHATLYWYQQILGQGPKLLIQFQNNGVVDDSQLPKDRFSAERLKGVDSTLKIQPAKLEDSAVYLCASSLVLAGGPNTGELFFGEGSRLTVL.